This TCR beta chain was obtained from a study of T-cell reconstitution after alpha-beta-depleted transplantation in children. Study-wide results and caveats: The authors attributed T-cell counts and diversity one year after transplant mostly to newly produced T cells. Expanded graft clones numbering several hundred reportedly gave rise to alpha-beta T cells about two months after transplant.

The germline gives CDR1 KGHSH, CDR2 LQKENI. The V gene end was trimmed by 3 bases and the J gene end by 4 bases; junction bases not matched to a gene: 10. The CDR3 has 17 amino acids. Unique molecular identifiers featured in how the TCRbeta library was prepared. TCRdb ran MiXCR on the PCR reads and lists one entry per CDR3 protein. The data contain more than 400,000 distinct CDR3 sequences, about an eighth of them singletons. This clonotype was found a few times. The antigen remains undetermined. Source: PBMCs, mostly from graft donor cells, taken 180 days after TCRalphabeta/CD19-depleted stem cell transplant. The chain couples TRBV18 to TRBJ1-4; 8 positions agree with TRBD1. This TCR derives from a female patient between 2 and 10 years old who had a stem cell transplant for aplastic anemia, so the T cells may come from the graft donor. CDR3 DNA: TGTGCCAGCTCACCCAAAGCCGGGACAGGAAATAATGAAAAACTGTTTTTT. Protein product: CASSPKAGTGNNEKLFF.